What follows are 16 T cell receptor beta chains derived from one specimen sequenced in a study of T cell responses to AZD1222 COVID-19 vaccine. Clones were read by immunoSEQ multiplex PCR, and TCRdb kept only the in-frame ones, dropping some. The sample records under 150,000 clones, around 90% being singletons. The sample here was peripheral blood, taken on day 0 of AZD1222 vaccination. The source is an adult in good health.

For the CDR3, the DNA is TGTGCCAGCAGCCACTACAGGAATGAAGCTTTCTTT. It is translated as CASSHYRNEAFF. The gene calls are TRBV7-2 and TRBJ1-1, with D tentatively TRBD1 (5 bases). CDR3 length: 12 amino acids. V was trimmed by 5 bases and J by 7 bases, leaving 11 bases between them. The germline V gene has CDR1 SGHTA and CDR2 FQGNSA.

The CDR3 region has the DNA TGCAGCGGCCTAACTCGGACTGAAGCTTTCTTT. Protein sequence: CSGLTRTEAFF. V gene TRBV29-1 combines with J gene TRBJ1-1, with unresolved D. V lost 7 bases to trimming and J lost 5 bases, with 11 bases between them. The CDR3 has 11 residues. Germline assignment: CDR1 SQVTM and CDR2 ANQGSEA.

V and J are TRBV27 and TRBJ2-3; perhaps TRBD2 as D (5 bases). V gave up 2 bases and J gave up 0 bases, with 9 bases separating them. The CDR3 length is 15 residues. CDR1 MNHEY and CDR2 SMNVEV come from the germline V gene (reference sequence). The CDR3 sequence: CASSLRGRSTDTQYF. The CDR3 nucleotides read TGTGCCAGCAGTTTACGGGGTCGAAGCACAGATACGCAGTATTTT.

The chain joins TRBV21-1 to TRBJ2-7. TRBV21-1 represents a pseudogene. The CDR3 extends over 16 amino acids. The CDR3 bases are TGTGCCAGCAGCTCCCCGTGGGGGTACTATCCCTACGAGCAGTACTTC. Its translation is CASSSPWGYYPYEQYF.

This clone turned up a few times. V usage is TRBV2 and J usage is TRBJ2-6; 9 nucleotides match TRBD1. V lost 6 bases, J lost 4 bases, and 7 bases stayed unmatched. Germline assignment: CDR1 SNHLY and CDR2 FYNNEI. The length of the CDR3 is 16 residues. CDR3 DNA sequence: TGTGCCAGCAGGGGGACAGGGAGTTACGGGGCCAACGTCCTGACTTTC. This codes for CASRGTGSYGANVLTF.

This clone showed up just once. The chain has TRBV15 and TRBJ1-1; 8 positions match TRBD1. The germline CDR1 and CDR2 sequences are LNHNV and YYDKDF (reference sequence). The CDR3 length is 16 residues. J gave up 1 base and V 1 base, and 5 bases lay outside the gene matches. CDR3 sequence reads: CATSRASGTGNTEAFF. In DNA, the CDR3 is TGTGCCACCAGCAGAGCAAGTGGGACAGGGAACACTGAAGCTTTCTTT.

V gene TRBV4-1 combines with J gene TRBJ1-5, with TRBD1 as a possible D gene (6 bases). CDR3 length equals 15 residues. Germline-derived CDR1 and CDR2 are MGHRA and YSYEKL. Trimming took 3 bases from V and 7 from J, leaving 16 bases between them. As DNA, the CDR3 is TGCGCCAGCAGCCAGGCGTGGGGGGCGAGCCAGCCCCAGCATTTT. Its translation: CASSQAWGASQPQHF.

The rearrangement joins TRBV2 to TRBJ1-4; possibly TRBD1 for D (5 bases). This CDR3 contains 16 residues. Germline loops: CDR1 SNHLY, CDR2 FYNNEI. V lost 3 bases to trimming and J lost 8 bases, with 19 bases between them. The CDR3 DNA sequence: TGTGCCAGCAGTGAGTCGACCCTAGCCGGGGGGGAAAAACTGTTTTTT. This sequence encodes CASSESTLAGGEKLFF.

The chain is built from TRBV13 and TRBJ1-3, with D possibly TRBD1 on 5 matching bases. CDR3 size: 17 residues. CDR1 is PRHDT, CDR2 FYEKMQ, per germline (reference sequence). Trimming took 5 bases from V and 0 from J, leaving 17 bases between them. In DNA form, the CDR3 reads TGTGCCAGCAGCCAAGAAGGGGCTTCGATCTCTGGAAACACCATATATTTT. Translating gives CASSQEGASISGNTIYF.

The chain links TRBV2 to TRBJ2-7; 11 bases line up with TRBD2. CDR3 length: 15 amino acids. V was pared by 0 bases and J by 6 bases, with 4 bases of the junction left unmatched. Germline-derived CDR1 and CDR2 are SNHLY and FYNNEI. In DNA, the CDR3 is TGTGCCAGCAGTGAAGCTGAAACTAGCGGGAGCGAGCAGTACTTC. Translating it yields CASSEAETSGSEQYF. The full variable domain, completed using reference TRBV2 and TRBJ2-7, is EPEVTQTPSHQVTQMGQEVILRCVPISNHLYFYWYRQILGQKVEFLVSFYNNEISEKSEIFDDQFSVERPDGSNFTLKIRSTKLEDSAMYFCASSEAETSGSEQYFGPGTRLTVT.

CDR3 amino acids: CASSQKETGYGANVLTF. CDR3 nucleotide sequence: TGCGCCAGCAGCCAAAAAGAGACAGGGTACGGGGCCAACGTCCTGACTTTC. The gene calls are TRBV4-3 and TRBJ2-6, with TRBD1 matching 7 bases. Germline lookup yields CDR1 LGHNA and CDR2 YSLEER. The CDR3 is 17 residues long. V shed 2 bases and J 4 bases; nucleotides not matched to a gene: 8.

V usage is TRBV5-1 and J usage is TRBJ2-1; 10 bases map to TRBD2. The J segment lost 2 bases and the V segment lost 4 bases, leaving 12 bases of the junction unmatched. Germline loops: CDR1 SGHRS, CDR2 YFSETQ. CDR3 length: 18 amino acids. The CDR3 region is CASSNTWGTSAAYNEQFF. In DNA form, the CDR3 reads TGCGCCAGCAGCAACACGTGGGGGACTAGCGCAGCCTACAATGAGCAGTTCTTC.

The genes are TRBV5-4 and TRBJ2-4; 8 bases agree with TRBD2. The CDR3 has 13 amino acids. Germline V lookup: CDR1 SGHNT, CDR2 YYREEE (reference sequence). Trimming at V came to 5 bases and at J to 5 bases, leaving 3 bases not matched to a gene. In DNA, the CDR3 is TGTGCCAGCAGTTCGGGAGGGGAAAACATTCAGTACTTC. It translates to CASSSGGENIQYF.

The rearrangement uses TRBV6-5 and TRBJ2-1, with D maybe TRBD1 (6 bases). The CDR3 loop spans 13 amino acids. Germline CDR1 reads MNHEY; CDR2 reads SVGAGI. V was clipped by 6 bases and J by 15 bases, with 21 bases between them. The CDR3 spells CASSPGTNIVLFF. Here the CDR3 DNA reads TGTGCCAGCAGCCCAGGGACAAATATCGTCCTGTTCTTC.

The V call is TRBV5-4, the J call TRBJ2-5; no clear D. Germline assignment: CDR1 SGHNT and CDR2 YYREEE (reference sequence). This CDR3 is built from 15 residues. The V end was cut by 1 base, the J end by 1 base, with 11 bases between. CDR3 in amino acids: CASSLRRAPQETQYF. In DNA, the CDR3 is TGTGCCAGCAGCTTGAGAAGGGCCCCCCAAGAGACCCAGTACTTC.

CDR3 DNA sequence: TGTGCCAGCAGCCAAGATCGGGACAGGGGGGACAATGAGCAGTTCTTC. It codes for CASSQDRDRGDNEQFF. The chain has TRBV3-1 (or the pseudogene TRBV3-2) and TRBJ2-1, with TRBD1 matching 11 bases. The CDR3 contains 16 residues. CDR1 is LGHDT and CDR2 is YNNKEL in the germline V gene (reference sequence). J lost 5 bases, V lost 0 bases, and 3 bases had no gene match.